This TCR beta chain was documented in a study of shared clonotypes between healthy human individuals. Profiled with immunoSEQ multiplex PCR; TCRdb holds only in-frame clones, not every one. The top ten hold around 12% of the sample, which has about 530,000 clones, 75% to 80% seen once. CDR1 and CDR2 (germline): MDHEN, SYDVKM. The V end was cut by 6 bases, the J end by 6 bases, with 15 bases between. The CDR3 is 14 amino acids. Sequences were obtained from PBMCs. The chain combines TRBV28 with TRBJ1-5; the D is unclear. The clonotype was recovered from a woman aged 35 to 49 in good health. Some clones in this sample may be carry-over from other donors' samples. Here the CDR3 reads CASSRASPFQPQHF. Here the CDR3 DNA reads TGTGCCAGCAGCCGGGCCAGCCCGTTTCAGCCCCAGCATTTT.